A single sample gave rise to the 30 T cell receptor beta chains below, sequenced in a study of cytomegalovirus exposure and HLA in healthy donors. A multiplex PCR was run with 60 Vbeta primers and 13 Jbeta primers. TCRdb's table, derived via immunoSEQ multiplex PCR, lists solely in-frame clones and lacks some. Altogether about 120,000 clones are present, over 60% being singletons, with the ten largest covering roughly 9.8%. The source material was PBMCs. These receptors all stem from a man aged 35-49 years in good health and CMV-seropositive.

The gene calls are TRBV12-5 and TRBJ1-1, with D possibly matching TRBD1 (6 bases). This CDR3 spans 14 amino acids. Looked up from germline, CDR1 is LGHNT and CDR2 is FRNRAP. Deletions cut 8 bases from V and 3 bases from J, with 16 bases between. Written as DNA, the CDR3 is TGTGCTAGTTCCCTGGACAGATTGGACACTGAAGCTTTCTTT. This encodes CASSLDRLDTEAFF.

This clone was found a few times. This rearrangement joins TRBV4-3 to TRBJ1-4, with a tentative D call TRBD1 (6 bases). The germline V and J ends were trimmed by 3 bases and 8 bases, with 16 bases remaining between them. Germline V lookup: CDR1 LGHNA, CDR2 YSLEER. CDR3 length: 15 amino acids. CDR3 sequence (DNA): TGCGCCAGCAGCCACATAGGACAGTTTCAGGAAAAACTGTTTTTT. Residues: CASSHIGQFQEKLFF.

The chain is built from TRBV7-2 and TRBJ2-2; D gene ambiguous. CDR1 and CDR2 from the germline V gene are SGHTA and FQGNSA. The CDR3 runs to 14 residues. Trimming removed 5 bases at V and 6 bases at J, with 13 bases between. CDR3 coding DNA: TGTGCCAGCAGCCTTTACAGCACTTCCGGGGAGCTGTTTTTT. This codes for CASSLYSTSGELFF.

The rearrangement uses TRBV5-4 and TRBJ1-5, with D unclear. V lost 5 bases to trimming and J lost 1 base, with 10 bases between them. The CDR3 has 14 residues. CDR1 and CDR2 from the germline V gene are SGHNT and YYREEE (reference sequence). The DNA for the CDR3 is TGTGCCAGCAGTTTCGGCGGGAGCAATCAGCCCCAGCATTTT. It is translated as CASSFGGSNQPQHF.

The J gene is TRBJ1-6, the V gene TRBV19; 11 bases align to TRBD1. Trimming took 6 bases from V and 10 from J; bases not matched to a gene: 17. From germline, CDR1 is LNHDA and CDR2 SQIVND (reference sequence). The CDR3 sequence is 18 residues long. In DNA, the CDR3 is TGTGCCAGTAGGCCTCCCCACCTTGGACAGGGGGCAAAGTCACCCCTCCACTTT. This translates into CASRPPHLGQGAKSPLHF.

This chain joins TRBV11-2 and TRBJ2-2; TRBD1 aligns across 9 bases. Trimming removed 11 bases from V and 5 bases from J; junction bases left unmatched: 6. From germline, CDR1 is SGHAT and CDR2 FQNNGV. The CDR3 has 13 residues. The CDR3 sequence: CASNRGRTGELFF. The CDR3 nucleotides are TGTGCCTCGAACAGGGGGCGGACCGGGGAGCTGTTTTTT.

The V call is TRBV19, the J call TRBJ2-1; 9 bases align to TRBD1. Germline trimming cut 6 bases from V and 9 bases from J; bases unmatched to any gene: 9. The germline CDR1 and CDR2 sequences are LNHDA and SQIVND (reference sequence). CDR3 size: 14 residues. CDR3 sequence (DNA): TGTGCCAGTAGCCGTTGGACAGGGGAGGGTGAGCAGTTCTTC. This codes for CASSRWTGEGEQFF.

The V and J genes are TRBV7-2 and TRBJ2-5; D is undetermined. Germline V gene lookup returns CDR1 SGHTA and CDR2 FQGNSA. This CDR3 has 13 residues. Trimming took off 5 bases at V and 2 bases at J, with 9 bases between the two ends. The CDR3 DNA reads TGTGCCAGCAGCCACCCCGGGCAAGAGACCCAGTACTTC. Its protein product is CASSHPGQETQYF. Based on the CDR3 plus reference TRBV7-2 and TRBJ2-5, the full variable domain is GAGVSQSPSNKVTEKGKDVELRCDPISGHTALYWYRQSLGQGLEFLIYFQGNSAPDKSGLPSDRFSAERTGGSVSTLTIQRTQQEDSAVYLCASSHPGQETQYFGPGTRLLVL.

This sequence joins TRBV19 and TRBJ1-4, with TRBD1 matching 8 bases. The germline gives CDR1 LNHDA, CDR2 SQIVND (reference sequence). The junction had 9 bases not matched to a gene; V was cut back by 7 bases and J by 8 bases. The CDR3 runs to 14 residues. CDR3: CASNPRGRKEKLFF. CDR3 in DNA: TGTGCCAGTAACCCCAGGGGGCGTAAGGAAAAACTGTTTTTT.

V usage is TRBV28 and J usage is TRBJ2-1, with TRBD1 matching 8 bases. The CDR3 has 16 amino acids. The germline gives CDR1 MDHEN, CDR2 SYDVKM. J was trimmed by 4 bases and V by 6 bases; bases with no gene match: 11. CDR3 DNA sequence: TGTGCCAGCAGCACCACCGGGACAGGTTCTTACAATGAGCAGTTCTTC. Translating it yields CASSTTGTGSYNEQFF.

V is TRBV28 and J is TRBJ2-7; 7 positions agree with TRBD1. Germline V lookup: CDR1 MDHEN, CDR2 SYDVKM. The CDR3 contains 14 residues. After removal of 2 bases from V and 5 bases from J, the junction contained 6 bases not matched to a gene. The CDR3 protein is CASSLPRGSHEQYF. The CDR3 DNA sequence: TGTGCCAGCAGTTTACCCAGGGGGAGTCACGAGCAGTACTTC.

CDR3 bases: TGTGCCAGTAAAAACGACAGGGAGCGTAATTCACCCCTCCACTTT. This gives the protein CASKNDRERNSPLHF. The genes are TRBV19 and TRBJ1-6; TRBD1 matches at 7 bases. Germline loops: CDR1 LNHDA, CDR2 SQIVND (reference sequence). V trimming: 7 bases; J trimming: 6 bases; junction bases outside the gene matches: 9. The CDR3 runs to 15 residues.

The chain joins TRBV11-2 to TRBJ1-2; TRBD1 agrees at 10 bases. Germline CDR1 SGHAT, CDR2 FQNNGV. V was clipped by 8 bases and J by 5 bases; unmatched bases: 8. The CDR3 sequence is 14 residues long. The CDR3 sequence is CASAPGTGVYGYTF. CDR3 in DNA: TGTGCCAGCGCCCCAGGGACAGGGGTGTATGGCTACACCTTC. Complete variable domain (other parts from reference TRBV11-2 and TRBJ1-2): EAGVAQSPRYKIIEKRQSVAFWCNPISGHATLYWYQQILGQGPKLLIQFQNNGVVDDSQLPKDRFSAERLKGVDSTLKIQPAKLEDSAVYLCASAPGTGVYGYTFGSGTRLTVV.

This clone was counted a single time. The chain links TRBV10-3 to TRBJ1-2; D perhaps matches TRBD1 (5 bases). Trimming left V 4 bases short and J 9 bases short, with 9 bases between. Germline CDR1 is ENHRY and CDR2 is SYGVKD. The CDR3 extends over 11 amino acids. The DNA of the CDR3 is TGTGCCATCAGTGTTCAGGGCAGCTACACCTTC. Amino acids: CAISVQGSYTF.

This clone was recorded a few times. This chain connects TRBV19 to TRBJ2-3; 11 positions match TRBD2. There are 15 residues in the CDR3. The V and J ends lost 4 bases and 4 bases, in that order; junction bases with no gene match: 4. Germline V gene lookup returns CDR1 LNHDA and CDR2 SQIVND (reference sequence). Here the CDR3 DNA reads TGTGCCAGTAGTAGTAGCGGGGGGGCCTCAGATACGCAGTATTTT. This sequence encodes CASSSSGGASDTQYF.

This chain links TRBV5-8 with TRBJ1-1; no clear D gene. The V end was cut by 3 bases, the J end by 5 bases, with 14 bases between. The germline V gene has CDR1 SGHTS and CDR2 YDEGEE. The CDR3 is made up of 14 amino acids. The CDR3 loop is CASSSFRVGTEAFF. The CDR3 DNA follows: TGTGCCAGCAGCTCTTTTCGGGTTGGAACTGAAGCTTTCTTT.

The chain has TRBV28 and TRBJ1-2, with D unclear. Germline CDR1 MDHEN, CDR2 SYDVKM. The CDR3 runs 14 residues. V lost 7 bases, J lost 1 base, and 13 bases lay in between. The CDR3: CASTSLPYNYGYTF. The CDR3 DNA reads as TGTGCCAGCACCTCACTCCCCTATAACTATGGCTACACCTTC.

This rearrangement joins TRBV6-5 to TRBJ1-5, with D hard to call. CDR1 MNHEY and CDR2 SVGAGI come from the germline V gene. CDR3 length equals 15 residues. V dropped 0 bases and J dropped 8 bases, with 14 bases sitting between them. The CDR3: CASSYSSSPSEPQHF. As DNA, the CDR3 is TGTGCCAGCAGTTACTCGTCTTCCCCTAGTGAGCCCCAGCATTTT.

This chain uses TRBV5-4 with TRBJ1-2; TRBD1 agrees at 9 bases. Germline V CDR1 and CDR2: SGHNT, YYREEE (reference sequence). The junction had 4 bases not matched to a gene; V was cut back by 3 bases and J by 4 bases. This CDR3 has 14 residues. CDR3 amino acids: CASSSGQGAYGYTF. In DNA form, the CDR3 reads TGTGCCAGCAGCTCGGGACAGGGCGCCTATGGCTACACCTTC.

CDR3 sequence: CASSPSGYSNQPQHF. CDR3 nucleotide sequence: TGTGCCAGCTCACCGTCGGGGTATAGCAATCAGCCCCAGCATTTT. The chain carries TRBV18 and TRBJ1-5, with D uncertain. Germline V CDR1 and CDR2: KGHSH, LQKENI. CDR3 length: 15 amino acids. The V end lost 3 bases, the J end lost 0 bases, and 9 bases lay between the germline ends.

The V and J genes are TRBV11-2 and TRBJ1-2; unclear D gene. V dropped 1 base and J dropped 4 bases, with 16 bases sitting between them. Germline V gene sequence: CDR1 SGHAT, CDR2 FQNNGV. This CDR3 has 16 residues. The CDR3 spells CASSLGRGALGYGYTF. CDR3 bases: TGTGCCAGCAGCTTAGGGCGGGGAGCCCTGGGCTATGGCTACACCTTC.

The chain joins TRBV7-9 to TRBJ1-5; D perhaps matches TRBD1 (6 bases). The CDR3 spans 14 residues. Trimming left V 4 bases short and J 4 bases short, with 11 bases between. Germline lookup yields CDR1 SEHNR and CDR2 FQNEAQ (reference sequence). Here the CDR3 reads CASSWGGPNQPQHF. The DNA for the CDR3 is TGTGCCAGCAGCTGGGGGGGCCCGAATCAGCCCCAGCATTTT.

The chain has TRBV28 and TRBJ1-2; no clear D gene. V lost 7 bases and J lost 8, with 23 bases in between. Germline V gives CDR1 MDHEN, CDR2 SYDVKM. The CDR3 runs to 15 residues. This CDR3 is CASNERPRGGEGYTF. In nucleotides, the CDR3 is TGTGCCAGCAATGAGAGGCCCAGAGGCGGGGAGGGCTACACCTTC.

This chain joins TRBV19 and TRBJ2-1; 9 bases fit TRBD1. The trim removed 4 bases at V and 2 bases at J, leaving 12 bases unmatched. Germline V gene data show CDR1 as LNHDA and CDR2 as SQIVND (reference sequence). The CDR3 loop spans 18 amino acids. CDR3 protein: CASSKTRSGTGTYNEQFF. DNA of the CDR3: TGTGCCAGTAGTAAAACCCGCTCCGGGACAGGGACCTACAATGAGCAGTTCTTC.

This clone appeared once. The chain carries TRBV7-8 and TRBJ1-2; 10 bases fit TRBD1. The germline V gene has CDR1 SGHVS and CDR2 FQNEAQ. The length of the CDR3 is 13 residues. V dropped 2 bases and J dropped 7; count of bases not matched to a gene: 1. CDR3 sequence (DNA): TGTGCCAGCAGCTTAAGGACAGGGGGTGGCTACACCTTC. Its protein is CASSLRTGGGYTF.

V is TRBV30 and J is TRBJ2-7; no firm D call. The CDR3 contains 11 residues. CDR1 GTSNPN and CDR2 SVGIG come from the germline V gene (reference sequence). The V gene lost 2 bases and the J gene lost 6 bases, with 8 bases spanning the gap. The CDR3 bases are TGTGCCTGGAGTCAAAACTCCGAGCAGTACTTC. Amino acid sequence: CAWSQNSEQYF.

The chain combines TRBV7-2 with TRBJ1-1, with D unresolved. The germline CDR1 and CDR2 sequences are SGHTA and FQGNSA. Between the trimmed V and J ends, which lost 2 bases and 1 base, there was a span of 5 bases. This CDR3 spans 13 amino acids. The CDR3 DNA sequence: TGTGCCAGCAGCTTAACTAAGAACACTGAAGCTTTCTTT. Its translation is CASSLTKNTEAFF.

The rearrangement uses TRBV19 and TRBJ2-3; the D gene is possibly TRBD2 (5 bases). V was trimmed by 6 bases and J by 4 bases, leaving 14 bases between them. CDR3 length: 14 amino acids. Germline V gives CDR1 LNHDA, CDR2 SQIVND (reference sequence). For the CDR3, the DNA is TGTGCCAGTAGAAGGCCGGGAACGCCAGATACGCAGTATTTT. Its translation: CASRRPGTPDTQYF. Full variable domain (missing parts from reference TRBV19 and TRBJ2-3): DGGITQSPKYLFRKEGQNVTLSCEQNLNHDAMYWYRQDPGQGLRLIYYSQIVNDFQKGDIAEGYSVSREKKESFPLTVTSAQKNPTAFYLCASRRPGTPDTQYFGPGTRLTVL.

V is TRBV7-2 and J is TRBJ2-7; perhaps TRBD1 as D (5 bases). The CDR3 has 14 residues. V lost 5 bases and J lost 1, with 12 bases in between. CDR1 is SGHTA and CDR2 is FQGNSA in the germline V gene. The DNA for the CDR3 is TGTGCCAGCAGCCCCGGACACACGTCCTACGAGCAGTACTTC. This codes for CASSPGHTSYEQYF.

This clone appeared a few times. This chain uses TRBV28 with TRBJ2-1, with a weak D call TRBD2 (5 bases). The germline CDR1 and CDR2 sequences are MDHEN and SYDVKM. V was clipped by 6 bases and J by 10 bases, with 25 bases between them. The CDR3 runs to 16 residues. CDR3: CASSPGIRNFFWEQFF. Written as DNA, the CDR3 is TGTGCCAGCAGCCCCGGGATACGTAATTTTTTCTGGGAGCAGTTCTTC.